There are a few counts of the clone carrying this T cell receptor beta chain. Its cognate antigen is unknown. With a much larger clone just one base away, this may be a read error. The sample is drawn from a study of T cells in Graves' hyperthyroidism and ophthalmopathy. Study outcomes and limitations: From stable hyperthyroidism, ophthalmopathy was set apart by a 13 V-J model. Most thyroid-expanded clonotypes above 0.001 were also found in blood.

Disease lasting under 3 months, a NOSPECS grade of at least 4, and a Clinical Activity Score of at least 3 were features of the ophthalmopathy patients. Amplification yielded TCR beta CDR3 regions, with RNA transcripts as the source. First-round RT-PCR targeting the TCR CDR3 was performed with the HTBI primer set. In TCRdb, the multiplex PCR reads were re-called with MiXCR into one record per CDR3 protein. The table shows 450,000 to 550,000 distinct CDR3 sequences, with around 24% occurring only once. Germline CDR1 is MNHEY and CDR2 is SVGAGI. Trimming removed 3 bases from V and 1 base from J, with 9 bases in between. The CDR3 extends over 14 amino acids.

The receptor was isolated from a woman in her twenties or thirties with Graves' ophthalmopathy. Sequences were obtained from blood. V gene TRBV6-5 combines with J gene TRBJ1-2; TRBD1 might be the D (5 bases). As DNA, the CDR3 is TGTGCCAGCAGTTATGACAGCCATAACTATGGCTACACCTTC. As protein: CASSYDSHNYGYTF.